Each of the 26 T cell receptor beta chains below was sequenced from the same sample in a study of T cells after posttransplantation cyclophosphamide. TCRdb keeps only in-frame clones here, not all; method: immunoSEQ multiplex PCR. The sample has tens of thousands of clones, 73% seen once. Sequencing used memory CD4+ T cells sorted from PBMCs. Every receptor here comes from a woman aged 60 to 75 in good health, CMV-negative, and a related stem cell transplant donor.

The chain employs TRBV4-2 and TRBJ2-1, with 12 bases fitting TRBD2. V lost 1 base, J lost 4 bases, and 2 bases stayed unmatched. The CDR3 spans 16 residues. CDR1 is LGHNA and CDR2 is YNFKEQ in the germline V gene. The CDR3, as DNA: TGTGCCAGCAGCCAAGTGGGACTAGCGGGTTACAATGAGCAGTTCTTC. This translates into CASSQVGLAGYNEQFF.

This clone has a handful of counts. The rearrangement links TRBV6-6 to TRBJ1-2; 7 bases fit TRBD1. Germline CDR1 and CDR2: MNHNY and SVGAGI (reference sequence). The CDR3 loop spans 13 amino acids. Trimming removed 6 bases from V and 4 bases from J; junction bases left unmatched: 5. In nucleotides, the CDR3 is TGTGCCAGCAGCCTACAGGGGACCTATGGCTACACCTTC. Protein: CASSLQGTYGYTF.

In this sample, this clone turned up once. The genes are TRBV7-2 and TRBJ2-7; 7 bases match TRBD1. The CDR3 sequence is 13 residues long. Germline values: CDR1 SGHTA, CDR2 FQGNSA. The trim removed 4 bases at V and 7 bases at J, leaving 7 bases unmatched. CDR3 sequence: CASSWQRQGEQYF. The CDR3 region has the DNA TGTGCCAGCAGCTGGCAAAGACAGGGTGAGCAGTACTTC.

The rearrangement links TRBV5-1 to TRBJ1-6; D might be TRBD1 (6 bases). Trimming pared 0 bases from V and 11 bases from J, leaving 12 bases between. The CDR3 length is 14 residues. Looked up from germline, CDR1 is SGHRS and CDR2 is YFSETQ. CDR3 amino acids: CASSLVGALAPLHF. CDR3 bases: TGCGCCAGCAGCTTGGTGGGGGCCTTAGCACCCCTCCACTTT.

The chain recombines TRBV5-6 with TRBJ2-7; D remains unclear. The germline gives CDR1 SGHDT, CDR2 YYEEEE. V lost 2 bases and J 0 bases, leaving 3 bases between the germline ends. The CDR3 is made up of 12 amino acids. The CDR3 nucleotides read TGTGCCAGCAGCTTCAGCTCCTACGAGCAGTACTTC. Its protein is CASSFSSYEQYF.

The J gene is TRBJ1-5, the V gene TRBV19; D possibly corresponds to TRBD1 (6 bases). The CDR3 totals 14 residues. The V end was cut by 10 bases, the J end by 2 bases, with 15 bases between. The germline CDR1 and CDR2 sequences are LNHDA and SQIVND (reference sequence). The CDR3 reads CATLGRQGNQPQHF. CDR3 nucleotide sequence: TGTGCCACCCTAGGCCGACAGGGCAATCAGCCCCAGCATTTT.

The CDR3 protein is CASSGGTAFGEQYF. The CDR3 DNA reads TGCGCCAGCAGTGGGGGGACAGCTTTTGGCGAGCAGTACTTC. V usage is TRBV10-1 and J usage is TRBJ2-7; 7 nucleotides match TRBD1. This CDR3 region has 14 residues. The V and J ends lost 4 bases and 6 bases, in that order; junction bases with no gene match: 9. Looked up from germline, CDR1 is WNHNN and CDR2 is SYGVQD (reference sequence).

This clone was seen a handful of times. The CDR3, as DNA: TGCACCAGCAGCCAAGATCGTGAGGGAGAGTCAGATACGCAGTATTTT. It translates to CTSSQDREGESDTQYF. This chain joins TRBV1 and TRBJ2-3; the DNA was not used to check the table's D call, TRBD2. TRBV1 is designated a pseudogene. CDR3 size: 16 residues.

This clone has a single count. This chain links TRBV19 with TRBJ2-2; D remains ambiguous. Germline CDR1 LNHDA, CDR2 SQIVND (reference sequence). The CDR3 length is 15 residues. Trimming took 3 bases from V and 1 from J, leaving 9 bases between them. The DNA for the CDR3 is TGTGCCAGTAGTATTAGTAGACAGAACACCGGGGAGCTGTTTTTT. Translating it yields CASSISRQNTGELFF.

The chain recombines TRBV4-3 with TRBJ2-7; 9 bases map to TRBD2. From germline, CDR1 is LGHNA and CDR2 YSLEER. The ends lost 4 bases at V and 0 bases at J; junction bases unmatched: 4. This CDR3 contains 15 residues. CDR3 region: CASSRGTSNSYEQYF. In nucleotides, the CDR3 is TGCGCCAGCAGCCGCGGGACTAGCAACTCCTACGAGCAGTACTTC.

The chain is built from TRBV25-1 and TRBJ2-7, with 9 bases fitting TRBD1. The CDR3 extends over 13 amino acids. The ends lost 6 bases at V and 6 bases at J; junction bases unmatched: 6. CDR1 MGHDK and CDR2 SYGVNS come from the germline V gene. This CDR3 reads CASRETGGGEQYF. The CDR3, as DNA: TGTGCCAGCAGGGAGACAGGGGGTGGCGAGCAGTACTTC.

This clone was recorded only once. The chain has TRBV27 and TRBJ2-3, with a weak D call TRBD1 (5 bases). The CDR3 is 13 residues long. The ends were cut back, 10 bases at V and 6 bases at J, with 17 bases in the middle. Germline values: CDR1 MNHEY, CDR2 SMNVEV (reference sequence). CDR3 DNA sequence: TGTGCCACGAAGAACAGGAAATTGGATACGCAGTATTTT. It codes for CATKNRKLDTQYF.

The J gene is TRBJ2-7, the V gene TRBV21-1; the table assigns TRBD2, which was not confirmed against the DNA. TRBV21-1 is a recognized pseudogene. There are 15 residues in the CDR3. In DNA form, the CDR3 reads TGTGCCAGCATGCTAGAACCGGGACTAGTTCACGAGCAGTACTTC. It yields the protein CASMLEPGLVHEQYF.

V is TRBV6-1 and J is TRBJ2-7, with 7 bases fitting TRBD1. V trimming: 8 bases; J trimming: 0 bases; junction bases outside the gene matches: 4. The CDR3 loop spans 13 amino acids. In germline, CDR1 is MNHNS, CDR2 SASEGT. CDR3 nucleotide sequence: TGTGCCAGCCTACGACAGGGCTCCTACGAGCAGTACTTC. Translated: CASLRQGSYEQYF.

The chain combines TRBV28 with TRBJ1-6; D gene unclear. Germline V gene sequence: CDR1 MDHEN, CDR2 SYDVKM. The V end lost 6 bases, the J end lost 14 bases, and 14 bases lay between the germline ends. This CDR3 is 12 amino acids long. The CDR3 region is CASRLVGASLHF. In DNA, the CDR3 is TGTGCCAGCAGGTTGGTAGGAGCGTCCCTCCACTTT. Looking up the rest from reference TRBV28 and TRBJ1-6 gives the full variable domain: DVKVTQSSRYLVKRTGEKVFLECVQDMDHENMFWYRQDPGLGLRLIYFSYDVKMKEKGDIPEGYSVSREKKERFSLILESASTNQTSMYLCASRLVGASLHFGNGTRLTVT.

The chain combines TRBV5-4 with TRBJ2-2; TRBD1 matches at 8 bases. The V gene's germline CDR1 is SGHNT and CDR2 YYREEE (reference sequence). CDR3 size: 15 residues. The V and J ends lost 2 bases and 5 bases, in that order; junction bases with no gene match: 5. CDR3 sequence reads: CASSFDRGKTGELFF. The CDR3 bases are TGTGCCAGCAGCTTTGACAGGGGAAAGACCGGGGAGCTGTTTTTT.

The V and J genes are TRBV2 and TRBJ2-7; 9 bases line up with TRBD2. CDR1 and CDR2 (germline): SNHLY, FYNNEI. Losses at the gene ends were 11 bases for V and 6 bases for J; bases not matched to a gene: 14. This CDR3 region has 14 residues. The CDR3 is CASQPPRTSAEQYF. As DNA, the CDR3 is TGTGCCTCCCAACCCCCCCGGACTAGCGCCGAGCAGTACTTC.

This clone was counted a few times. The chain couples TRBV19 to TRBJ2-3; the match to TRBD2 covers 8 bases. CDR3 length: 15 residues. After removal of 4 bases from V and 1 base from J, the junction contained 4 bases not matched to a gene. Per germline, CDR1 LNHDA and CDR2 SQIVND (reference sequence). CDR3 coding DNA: TGTGCCAGTAGTACTTTAGCGGGGCGCACAGATACGCAGTATTTT. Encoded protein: CASSTLAGRTDTQYF.

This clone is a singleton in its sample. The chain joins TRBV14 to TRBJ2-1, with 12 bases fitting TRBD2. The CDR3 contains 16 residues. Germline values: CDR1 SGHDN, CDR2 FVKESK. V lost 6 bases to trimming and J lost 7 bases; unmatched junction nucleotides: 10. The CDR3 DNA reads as TGTGCCAGCAGTCGGACTAGCGGGACGGGATTGAATGAGCAGTTCTTC. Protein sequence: CASSRTSGTGLNEQFF.

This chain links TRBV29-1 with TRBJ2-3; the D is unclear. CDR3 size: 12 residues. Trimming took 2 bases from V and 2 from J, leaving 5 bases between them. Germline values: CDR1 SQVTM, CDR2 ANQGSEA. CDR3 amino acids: CSVESLTDTQYF. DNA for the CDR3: TGCAGCGTTGAATCCCTCACAGATACGCAGTATTTT.

DNA of the CDR3: TGCGCCAGCAGCTCCGGGACAGGGAGGGATACGCAGTATTTT. Amino acid sequence: CASSSGTGRDTQYF. This chain connects TRBV5-1 to TRBJ2-3; 9 bases map to TRBD1. Per germline, CDR1 SGHRS and CDR2 YFSETQ. The CDR3 has 14 amino acids. J lost 6 bases, V lost 3 bases, and 5 bases had no gene match.

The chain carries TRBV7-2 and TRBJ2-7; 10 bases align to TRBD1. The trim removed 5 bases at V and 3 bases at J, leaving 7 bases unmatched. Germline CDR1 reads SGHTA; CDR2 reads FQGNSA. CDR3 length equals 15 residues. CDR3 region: CASSIPGQGIYEQYF. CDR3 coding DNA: TGTGCCAGCAGCATCCCGGGACAGGGGATCTACGAGCAGTACTTC.

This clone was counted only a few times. The CDR3, as DNA: TGTGCCAGCAGTTACTCATCCGCTGGAAACACCATATATTTT. Amino acids: CASSYSSAGNTIYF. The rearrangement uses TRBV6-5 and TRBJ1-3; D unresolved. The V and J ends lost 0 bases and 2 bases respectively, with 5 bases between them. Germline-derived CDR1 and CDR2 are MNHEY and SVGAGI. This CDR3 region has 14 residues.

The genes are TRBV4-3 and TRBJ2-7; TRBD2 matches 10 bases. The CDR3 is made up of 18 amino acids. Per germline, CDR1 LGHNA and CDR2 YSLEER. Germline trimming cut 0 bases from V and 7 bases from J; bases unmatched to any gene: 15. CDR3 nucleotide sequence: TGCGCCAGCAGCCAAGAAGCGGGGGGGAAAAGTACGAGAAGGGAGCAGTACTTC. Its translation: CASSQEAGGKSTRREQYF.

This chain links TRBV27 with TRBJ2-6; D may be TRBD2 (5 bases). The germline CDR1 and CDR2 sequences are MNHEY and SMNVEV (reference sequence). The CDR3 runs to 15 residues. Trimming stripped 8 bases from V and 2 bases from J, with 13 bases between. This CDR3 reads CASRVAGAGANVLTF. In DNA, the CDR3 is TGTGCCAGCCGTGTGGCCGGGGCTGGGGCCAACGTCCTGACTTTC.

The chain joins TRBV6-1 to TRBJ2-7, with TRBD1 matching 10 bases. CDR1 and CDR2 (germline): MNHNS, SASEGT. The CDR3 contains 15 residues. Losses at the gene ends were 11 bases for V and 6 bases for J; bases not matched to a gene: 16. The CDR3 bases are TGTGCCGCAATGACCCGGGACAGGGGAGTTTCCGAGCAGTACTTC. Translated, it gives CAAMTRDRGVSEQYF.